This T cell receptor (beta chain) was captured by sequencing in a study of cytomegalovirus exposure and HLA in healthy donors. Germline CDR1 MNHEY, CDR2 SMNVEV (reference sequence). Deletions cut 3 bases from V and 1 base from J, with 7 bases between. The CDR3 totals 14 residues. The primer mix had 60 Vbeta and 13 Jbeta primers. Clones were sequenced by immunoSEQ multiplex PCR, and TCRdb holds only the in-frame ones, with some missing. The sample has about 110,000 clones, roughly four fifths seen once; the top ten hold 1.6%. The V and J genes are TRBV27 and TRBJ1-5; D is possibly TRBD1 (5 bases). The sample was PBMCs. The clonotype originates from a man in his forties or fifties in good health and CMV-seronegative. For the CDR3, the DNA is TGTGCCAGCAGTTTTCGGGGGAGCAATCAGCCCCAGCATTTT. Translating it yields CASSFRGSNQPQHF.